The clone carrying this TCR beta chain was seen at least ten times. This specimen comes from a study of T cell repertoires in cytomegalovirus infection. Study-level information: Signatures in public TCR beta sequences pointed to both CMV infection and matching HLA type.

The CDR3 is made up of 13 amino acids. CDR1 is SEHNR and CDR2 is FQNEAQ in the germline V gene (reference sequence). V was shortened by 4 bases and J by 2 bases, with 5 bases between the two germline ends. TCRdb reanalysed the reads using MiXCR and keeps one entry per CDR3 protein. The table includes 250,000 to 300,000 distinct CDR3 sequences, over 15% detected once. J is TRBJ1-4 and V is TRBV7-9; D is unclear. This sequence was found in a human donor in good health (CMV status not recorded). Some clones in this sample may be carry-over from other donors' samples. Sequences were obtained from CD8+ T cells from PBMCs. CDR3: CASSSETNEKLFF. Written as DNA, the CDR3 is TGTGCCAGCAGCTCTGAGACTAATGAAAAACTGTTTTTT.